Shown below are 2 T cell receptor beta chains from a single sample sequenced in a study of technical replicates of blood from several donors. Sequencing was performed with immunoSEQ multiplex PCR; in TCRdb, only in-frame clones are kept and a portion is missing. This table holds about 87,000 clones, just under 95% found once. Sequenced material: T cells isolated from PBMCs. The receptor set was obtained from a human donor in good health.

This clone has only one observation. The chain recombines TRBV4-1 with TRBJ1-5, with D unclear. Trimming removed 0 bases at V and 2 bases at J, with 11 bases between. Germline V lookup: CDR1 MGHRA, CDR2 YSYEKL. The CDR3 is made up of 16 amino acids. CDR3 sequence (DNA): TGCGCCAGCAGCCAAGAAGAGGATTTAGGCAATCAGCCCCAGCATTTT. This translates into CASSQEEDLGNQPQHF.

This chain connects TRBV19 to TRBJ1-1, with 8 bases identical to TRBD1. CDR1 and CDR2 (germline): LNHDA, SQIVND (reference sequence). V was pared by 0 bases and J by 0 bases, with 9 bases of the junction left unmatched. This CDR3 spans 18 amino acids. The CDR3 region is CASSIDPGTGNMNTEAFF. CDR3 sequence (DNA): TGTGCCAGTAGTATAGACCCCGGGACAGGAAACATGAACACTGAAGCTTTCTTT. The full variable domain, its missing parts supplied by reference TRBV19 and TRBJ1-1, is DGGITQSPKYLFRKEGQNVTLSCEQNLNHDAMYWYRQDPGQGLRLIYYSQIVNDFQKGDIAEGYSVSREKKESFPLTVTSAQKNPTAFYLCASSIDPGTGNMNTEAFFGQGTRLTVV.